Described below is a single T cell receptor beta chain sequence and its context. These data come from a study of blood T cell repertoires in COVID-19. Study-wide background: Sites across the United States, Italy and Spain contributed samples from acute and convalescent COVID-19. Sample material is recorded as cDNA or gDNA derived from T cells, B-cell-depleted T cells, or PBMCs.

The repertoire was sequenced with immunoSEQ multiplex PCR; TCRdb's copy has only in-frame clones and lacks some. The repertoire consists of 200,000 or so clones, with 80% to 90% occurring once and the leading ten covering roughly a tenth. The sample was peripheral blood. The receptor's source is a woman over 75 with acute or convalescent COVID-19.

Written as DNA, the CDR3 is TGTGCCAGCAGCCGAGTAGTCGGGGAGCTGTTTTTT. Its protein product is CASSRVVGELFF. This chain connects TRBV3-1 (or the pseudogene TRBV3-2) to TRBJ2-2, with unresolved D. V was trimmed by 4 bases and J by 7 bases, leaving 7 bases between them. CDR1 and CDR2 from the germline V gene are LGHDT and YNNKEL (reference sequence). The CDR3 is made up of 12 amino acids.